The 28 T cell receptor beta chains listed next were all sequenced from one sample in a study of beta chain features in type 1 diabetes. All of the isolated RNA was reverse transcribed, so expressed TCRB transcripts were sequenced. The repertoire was sequenced with immunoSEQ multiplex PCR; TCRdb's copy has only in-frame clones and lacks some. The data hold hundreds of thousands of clones, with roughly an eighth observed a single time. These receptors have no identified antigens. Whole-study results and caveats: Shortening of TCRB CDR3s, moderate but significant, appeared in all four CD4+ subsets of Type 1 diabetes patients.

Material for sequencing was naive CD4+ T cells from blood. The receptor set was obtained from a man in his late teens or twenties with type 1 diabetes.

The chain uses TRBV18 and TRBJ2-2; TRBD1 matches at 8 bases. Germline V gives CDR1 KGHSH, CDR2 LQKENI. After removal of 6 bases from V and 6 bases from J, the junction contained 6 bases not matched to a gene. This CDR3 has 14 residues. DNA for the CDR3: TGTGCCAGCTCCGGACAGGGTGATGCCGGGGAGCTGTTTTTT. Its translation: CASSGQGDAGELFF.

With respect to this clone: Distinct nucleotide sequences in the sample also encode this CDR3. This chain connects TRBV10-3 to TRBJ2-3; D tentatively reads TRBD1 or TRBD2 (5 bases each). This CDR3 region has 12 residues. The V end was cut by 4 bases, the J end by 4 bases, with 6 bases between. The germline V gene encodes CDR1 ENHRY and CDR2 SYGVKD. The DNA for the CDR3 is TGTGCCATCAGTGGAGGGGCAGATACGCAGTATTTT. It yields the protein CAISGGADTQYF.

This clone was observed a few times. The V and J genes are TRBV5-1 and TRBJ1-1, with a possible D match to TRBD1 (5 bases). There are 12 residues in the CDR3. CDR1 is SGHRS, CDR2 YFSETQ, per germline. V was clipped by 3 bases and J by 7 bases, with 10 bases between them. The CDR3 nucleotides read TGCGCCAGCAGCTCAACAGGAGTTGAAGCTTTCTTT. It encodes CASSSTGVEAFF.

The chain recombines TRBV5-6 with TRBJ2-7; 9 bases map to TRBD1. CDR1 is SGHDT and CDR2 is YYEEEE in the germline V gene. The V and J ends lost 4 bases and 2 bases, in that order; junction bases with no gene match: 10. The CDR3 extends over 16 amino acids. The CDR3 nucleotides read TGTGCCAGCAGCCGACCACCGGGACAGGGTGCCTACGAGCAGTACTTC. Translated: CASSRPPGQGAYEQYF. Complete variable domain (other parts from reference TRBV5-6 and TRBJ2-7): DAGVTQSPTHLIKTRGQQVTLRCSPKSGHDTVSWYQQALGQGPQFIFQYYEEEERQRGNFPDRFSGHQFPNYSSELNVNALLLGDSALYLCASSRPPGQGAYEQYFGPGTRLTVT.

CDR3 in amino acids: CASGNHPYEQYF. CDR3 DNA: TGTGCCAGCGGAAATCATCCCTACGAGCAGTACTTC. V is TRBV28 and J is TRBJ2-7, with unresolved D. CDR1 is MDHEN, CDR2 SYDVKM, per germline. The CDR3 has 12 residues. Trimming removed 8 bases from V and 2 bases from J, with 10 bases in between.

This rearrangement joins TRBV11-2 to TRBJ1-2; D possibly corresponds to TRBD1 (5 bases). Germline values: CDR1 SGHAT, CDR2 FQNNGV. The V end lost 5 bases, the J end lost 2 bases, and 12 bases lay between the germline ends. The CDR3 contains 14 residues. The CDR3 bases are TGTGCCAGCAGCCTGGGACCACAGAACTATGGCTACACCTTC. Protein: CASSLGPQNYGYTF.

The rearrangement links TRBV28 to TRBJ1-5; 8 positions match TRBD1. V lost 6 bases, J lost 4 bases, and 8 bases stayed unmatched. The V gene's germline CDR1 is MDHEN and CDR2 SYDVKM. This CDR3 contains 15 residues. CDR3 protein: CASSPGQVFNQPQHF. The CDR3 DNA follows: TGTGCCAGCAGCCCGGGACAGGTCTTTAATCAGCCCCAGCATTTT.

The J gene is TRBJ2-3, the V gene TRBV7-2; D not certain. The ends were cut back, 4 bases at V and 5 bases at J, with 4 bases in the middle. The CDR3 sequence is 11 residues long. Germline loops: CDR1 SGHTA, CDR2 FQGNSA. This CDR3 is CASSSRDTQYF. As DNA, the CDR3 is TGTGCCAGCAGCTCGAGAGATACGCAGTATTTT.

This sequence joins TRBV7-8 and TRBJ1-6; D might be TRBD1 (5 bases). Germline-derived CDR1 and CDR2 are SGHVS and FQNEAQ. The V end was cut by 11 bases, the J end by 7 bases, with 9 bases between. CDR3 length: 11 residues. The DNA for the CDR3 is TGTGCCTGCGGGGGGAATTCACCCCTCCACTTT. It encodes CACGGNSPLHF.

The rearrangement links TRBV5-1 to TRBJ2-7; D call uncertain. Germline CDR1 is SGHRS and CDR2 is YFSETQ. Trimming shortened V by 1 base and J by 7 bases, and 9 bases separated the two germline ends. CDR3 length equals 12 residues. The CDR3 DNA reads TGCGCCAGCAGCTTGCAAGGAGAAGAGCAGTACTTC. It translates to CASSLQGEEQYF.

J is TRBJ1-4 and V is TRBV2, with a weak D call TRBD1 (5 bases). V gave up 7 bases and J gave up 0 bases, with 12 bases separating them. This CDR3 region has 15 residues. Per the germline V gene, CDR1 is SNHLY and CDR2 is FYNNEI. The CDR3 reads CASTQEAATNEKLFF. In nucleotides, the CDR3 is TGTGCCAGCACACAGGAAGCGGCAACTAATGAAAAACTGTTTTTT.

CDR3 in DNA: TGTGCCTCAACCCCGGGACAGGGTGGAAATGAGCAGTTCTTC. This gives the protein CASTPGQGGNEQFF. This chain uses TRBV10-3 with TRBJ2-1; 9 positions agree with TRBD1. J lost 7 bases, V lost 11 bases, and 12 bases had no gene match. Germline lookup yields CDR1 ENHRY and CDR2 SYGVKD. The CDR3 is 14 residues long.

This clone appeared a few times. CDR3 coding DNA: TGTGCCAGCAGCCAAGGACTTCTCGCGGTTAGCACAGATACGCAGTATTTT. Protein: CASSQGLLAVSTDTQYF. The chain joins TRBV4-2 to TRBJ2-3; D is undetermined. Trimming took off 1 base at V and 0 bases at J, with 14 bases between the two ends. This CDR3 is built from 17 residues. CDR1 LGHNA and CDR2 YNFKEQ come from the germline V gene.

The CDR3 nucleotides are TGTGCCAGCAGTGAGAACACTGAAGCTTTCTTT. Translation gives CASSENTEAFF. The chain has TRBV6-1 and TRBJ1-1; D gene ambiguous. There are 11 residues in the CDR3. V dropped 3 bases and J dropped 1 base, with 0 bases sitting between them. Germline CDR1 is MNHNS and CDR2 is SASEGT.

The J gene is TRBJ2-3, the V gene TRBV29-1; D not certain. The germline CDR1 and CDR2 sequences are SQVTM and ANQGSEA. CDR3 length: 13 amino acids. V dropped 4 bases and J dropped 1 base, with 9 bases sitting between them. As DNA, the CDR3 is TGCAGCGTTGGGGTGGCTGGCACAGATACGCAGTATTTT. Protein product: CSVGVAGTDTQYF.

This clone was picked up a small number of times. CDR3 loop: CASSVTGYNEQFF. The CDR3 region has the DNA TGTGCCAGCAGCGTTACAGGCTACAATGAGCAGTTCTTC. J is TRBJ2-1 and V is TRBV9; a weak D match, TRBD1 (5 bases). Trimming took 2 bases from V and 3 from J, leaving 6 bases between them. The length of the CDR3 is 13 residues. Germline-derived CDR1 and CDR2 are SGDLS and YYNGEE.

With regard to this clone: The sample contains more than one DNA sequence encoding this CDR3. DNA for the CDR3: TGTGCCAGCAGTCCGGGGACAGTGAACACTGAAGCTTTCTTT. Translation gives CASSPGTVNTEAFF. The V and J genes are TRBV14 and TRBJ1-1; 7 bases are shared with TRBD1. The V segment lost 6 bases and the J segment 0 bases; nucleotides outside the gene matches: 4. The CDR3 sequence is 14 residues long. Germline V gene lookup returns CDR1 SGHDN and CDR2 FVKESK.

There are a few counts of this clone. At the DNA level, this CDR3 is encoded by other sequences in the same sample as well. The CDR3 reads CASSLWADRNYGYTF. CDR3 DNA: TGTGCCAGCAGCTTGTGGGCGGACAGGAACTATGGCTACACCTTC. The rearrangement links TRBV7-9 to TRBJ1-2; 7 bases are shared with TRBD1. Losses at the gene ends were 3 bases for V and 2 bases for J; bases not matched to a gene: 6. Per the germline V gene, CDR1 is SEHNR and CDR2 is FQNEAQ (reference sequence). This CDR3 region has 15 residues.

V usage is TRBV6-6 and J usage is TRBJ2-5, with a possible D match to TRBD1 (6 bases). The CDR3 consists of 12 residues. Trimming removed 6 bases at V and 3 bases at J, with 8 bases between. The germline gives CDR1 MNHNY, CDR2 SVGAGI (reference sequence). This CDR3 reads CASRDREETQYF. DNA for the CDR3: TGTGCCAGCAGGGACAGAGAAGAGACCCAGTACTTC.

The rearrangement uses TRBV27 and TRBJ2-1; 8 positions agree with TRBD2. Trimming took 4 bases from V and 0 from J; bases not matched to a gene: 5. The CDR3 is 16 amino acids. Germline assignment: CDR1 MNHEY and CDR2 SMNVEV (reference sequence). The CDR3 bases are TGTGCCAGCAGTTCCGGGACTAGGAGCTCCTACAATGAGCAGTTCTTC. It codes for CASSSGTRSSYNEQFF.

This rearrangement joins TRBV19 to TRBJ1-1, with a possible D match to TRBD1 (5 bases). CDR3 size: 15 residues. Trimming left V 5 bases short and J 2 bases short, with 15 bases between. Germline CDR1 reads LNHDA; CDR2 reads SQIVND (reference sequence). The CDR3 DNA sequence: TGTGCCAGTAGTGTGGAGGGACGGAGCAACACTGAAGCTTTCTTT. This codes for CASSVEGRSNTEAFF.

The gene calls are TRBV6-1 and TRBJ2-3; 14 positions agree with TRBD2. Unmatched junction bases numbered 9, after V lost 5 bases and J lost 5 bases. In germline, CDR1 is MNHNS, CDR2 SASEGT. The CDR3 has 17 amino acids. As DNA, the CDR3 is TGTGCCAGCAGTCAAGGACTAGCGGGGGGAGAGGTAGATACGCAGTATTTT. This gives the protein CASSQGLAGGEVDTQYF.

This rearrangement joins TRBV30 to TRBJ1-6, with D unclear. Trimming removed 1 base at V and 9 bases at J, with 22 bases between. This CDR3 has 17 residues. Germline CDR1 is GTSNPN and CDR2 is SVGIG (reference sequence). The CDR3 here is CAWSGFSGLLASSPLHF. The CDR3 region has the DNA TGTGCCTGGAGTGGTTTCTCCGGTCTTCTTGCCTCTTCACCCCTCCACTTT. The full variable domain, its missing parts supplied by reference TRBV30 and TRBJ1-6, is SQTIHQWPATLVQPVGSPLSLECTVEGTSNPNLYWYRQAAGRGLQLLFYSVGIGQISSEVPQNLSASRPQDRQFILSSKKLLLSDSGFYLCAWSGFSGLLASSPLHFGNGTRLTVT.

In its sample, this clone was seen a few times. This CDR3 reads CASSPANRDRGTDTQYF. The CDR3 nucleotides are TGCGCCAGCAGCCCGGCGAATAGGGACAGGGGCACAGATACGCAGTATTTT. The chain couples TRBV5-1 to TRBJ2-3, with TRBD1 identical over 9 bases. V shed 4 bases and J 1 base; nucleotides not matched to a gene: 10. From germline, CDR1 is SGHRS and CDR2 YFSETQ. The CDR3 is 17 amino acids. The full variable domain, in which reference TRBV5-1 and TRBJ2-3 provide the parts outside the CDR3, is KAGVTQTPRYLIKTRGQQVTLSCSPISGHRSVSWYQQTPGQGLQFLFEYFSETQRNKGNFPGRFSGRQFSNSRSEMNVSTLELGDSALYLCASSPANRDRGTDTQYFGPGTRLTVL.

This clone was detected only a few times. The genes are TRBV13 and TRBJ1-6; D unresolved. CDR1 is PRHDT and CDR2 is FYEKMQ in the germline V gene (reference sequence). This CDR3 region has 13 residues. The V end was cut by 5 bases, the J end by 6 bases, with 8 bases between. The CDR3 sequence is CASSVNTNSPLHF. For the CDR3, the DNA is TGTGCCAGCAGCGTGAATACTAATTCACCCCTCCACTTT.

This clone occurred a few times. This sequence joins TRBV9 and TRBJ1-1, with D perhaps TRBD1 (6 bases). The V and J ends lost 4 bases and 1 base respectively, with 11 bases between them. Germline CDR1 and CDR2: SGDLS and YYNGEE. CDR3 length: 14 amino acids. The DNA for the CDR3 is TGTGCCAGCAGCTCAGGGACACAGAACACTGAAGCTTTCTTT. It translates to CASSSGTQNTEAFF.

This clone came up a few times. This chain connects TRBV6-4 to TRBJ1-4, with no clear D. CDR1 is MRHNA, CDR2 SNTAGT, per germline. CDR3 length: 15 amino acids. V lost 2 bases to trimming and J lost 3 bases, with 10 bases between them. The CDR3 sequence is CASSDGRGANEKLFF. CDR3 DNA sequence: TGTGCCAGCAGTGACGGTCGGGGAGCTAATGAAAAACTGTTTTTT.

The chain links TRBV27 to TRBJ2-1; TRBD2 matches 11 bases. There are 13 residues in the CDR3. V shed 8 bases and J 10 bases; nucleotides not matched to a gene: 7. In germline, CDR1 is MNHEY, CDR2 SMNVEV (reference sequence). The CDR3 region is CASRLAGGWEQFF. The CDR3 region has the DNA TGTGCCAGCCGGCTAGCGGGGGGTTGGGAGCAGTTCTTC.